This T cell receptor beta chain was found in a study of blood T cell repertoires in COVID-19. The data were produced by immunoSEQ multiplex PCR, yet TCRdb's version contains in-frame clones alone and is incomplete. The profile shows more than 300,000 clones, about nine tenths of them singletons. From germline, CDR1 is LNHDA and CDR2 SQIVND (reference sequence). Trimming shortened V by 10 bases and J by 7 bases, and 10 bases separated the two germline ends. The CDR3 is made up of 11 amino acids. The source material was PBMCs or T cells enriched from blood (not recorded which). This chain uses TRBV19 with TRBJ2-2; D gene ambiguous. The clonotype comes from a woman aged 25-40 years who had recovered from COVID-19. CDR3 nucleotide sequence: TGTGCCACTCGCGAGGTCGGGGAGCTGTTTTTT. Amino acid sequence: CATREVGELFF.